This is a list of T cell receptor beta chains from one sample in a study of technical replicates of blood from several donors. Using immunoSEQ multiplex PCR, the repertoire was profiled, and TCRdb retains in-frame clones only, with some absent. The repertoire consists of roughly 61,000 clones, with almost 97% occurring once and the leading ten covering approximately 0.18%. The specimen was T cells isolated from PBMCs. The source of these receptors is a human donor in good health. Each CDR3 is given with its conserved first and last residue. A D gene is named only where the DNA matches it firmly. Size tells how often a clone was seen (once, few, many) or the class of an expanded clone, and some rows leave it out.

d_call: TRBD2; clone_size: NA; v_call: TRBV7-2; j_call: TRBJ2-1; cdr3_aa: CASSLGGTSLFF; cdr3_nt: TGTGCCAGCAGCTTAGGAGGGACTAGCTTGTTCTTC
d_call: NA; clone_size: NA; v_call: TRBV19; j_call: TRBJ2-7; cdr3_aa: CASSIQGGALSYEQYF; cdr3_nt: TGTGCCAGTAGTATTCAGGGAGGCGCCCTTTCCTACGAGCAGTACTTC
d_call: NA; clone_size: NA; v_call: TRBV6-5; j_call: TRBJ1-2; cdr3_aa: CASGGRVIGYTF; cdr3_nt: TGTGCCAGCGGTGGCCGGGTTATTGGCTACACCTTC
d_call: TRBD2; clone_size: NA; v_call: TRBV28; j_call: TRBJ2-7; cdr3_aa: CASSLWDGRGTEQYF; cdr3_nt: TGTGCCAGCAGTTTATGGGATGGGCGGGGGACCGAGCAGTACTTC
d_call: NA; clone_size: NA; v_call: TRBV19; j_call: TRBJ1-2; cdr3_aa: CASSTLQPGGDGYTF; cdr3_nt: TGTGCCAGTAGTACCCTCCAGCCGGGGGGGGATGGCTACACCTTC
d_call: TRBD2; clone_size: NA; v_call: TRBV29-1; j_call: TRBJ2-1; cdr3_aa: CSAATSEVYNEQFF; cdr3_nt: TGCAGCGCTGCAACTAGCGAGGTTTACAATGAGCAGTTCTTC
d_call: NA; clone_size: NA; v_call: TRBV18; j_call: TRBJ2-1; cdr3_aa: CASSPIERNEQFF; cdr3_nt: TGTGCCAGCTCACCGATTGAGAGGAATGAGCAGTTCTTC
d_call: TRBD1; clone_size: NA; v_call: TRBV4-1; j_call: TRBJ2-7; cdr3_aa: CASSHPSKGTGFSYEQYF; cdr3_nt: TGCGCCAGCAGCCACCCCTCTAAAGGGACAGGCTTCTCCTACGAGCAGTACTTC
d_call: TRBD2; clone_size: NA; v_call: TRBV6-5; j_call: TRBJ2-5; cdr3_aa: CASRPAGEETQYF; cdr3_nt: TGTGCCAGCAGGCCAGCGGGGGAAGAGACCCAGTACTTC
d_call: TRBD1; clone_size: NA; v_call: TRBV6-6; j_call: TRBJ1-1; cdr3_aa: CASSGQGAGTEAFF; cdr3_nt: TGTGCCAGCAGTGGACAGGGCGCGGGCACTGAAGCTTTCTTT
d_call: NA; clone_size: once; v_call: TRBV10-1; j_call: TRBJ1-6; cdr3_aa: CASSSDPKGESPLHF; cdr3_nt: TGCGCCAGCAGCTCGGACCCTAAGGGGGAGAGTCCCCTCCACTTT
d_call: TRBD1; clone_size: NA; v_call: TRBV5-1; j_call: TRBJ1-5; cdr3_aa: CASSLTGGQPQHF; cdr3_nt: TGCGCCAGCAGCTTAACAGGGGGACAGCCCCAGCATTTT
d_call: NA; clone_size: NA; v_call: TRBV5-1; j_call: TRBJ2-1; cdr3_aa: CASSLRGSSYNEQFF; cdr3_nt: TGCGCCAGCAGCTTGAGGGGGAGCTCCTACAATGAGCAGTTCTTC
d_call: NA; clone_size: NA; v_call: TRBV6-5; j_call: TRBJ1-5; cdr3_aa: CASSGILGQPQHF; cdr3_nt: TGTGCCAGCAGTGGAATCCTCGGGCAGCCCCAGCATTTT
d_call: TRBD2; clone_size: NA; v_call: TRBV5-1; j_call: TRBJ2-2; cdr3_aa: CASSLGEGTNTGELFF; cdr3_nt: TGCGCCAGCAGCTTGGGGGAGGGAACGAACACCGGGGAGCTGTTTTTT
d_call: TRBD2; clone_size: NA; v_call: TRBV15; j_call: TRBJ2-2; cdr3_aa: CATSRWEPGLAQTGELFF; cdr3_nt: TGTGCCACCAGCAGATGGGAACCGGGACTAGCACAGACCGGGGAGCTGTTTTTT
d_call: TRBD1; clone_size: NA; v_call: TRBV28; j_call: TRBJ1-1; cdr3_aa: CASSRTGGEAFF; cdr3_nt: TGTGCCAGCAGCCGGACAGGGGGCGAAGCTTTCTTT
d_call: TRBD2; clone_size: NA; v_call: TRBV14; j_call: TRBJ2-5; cdr3_aa: CASSQDAGLADTQYF; cdr3_nt: TGTGCCAGCAGCCAAGATGCTGGACTAGCGGACACCCAGTACTTC
d_call: NA; clone_size: NA; v_call: TRBV19; j_call: TRBJ1-4; cdr3_aa: CASSRLKGREKLFF; cdr3_nt: TGTGCCAGTAGTCGCTTGAAAGGGAGGGAAAAACTGTTTTTT
d_call: NA; clone_size: NA; v_call: TRBV5-1; j_call: TRBJ1-5; cdr3_aa: CASSLEGLGGPQHF; cdr3_nt: TGCGCCAGCAGCTTGGAAGGCCTAGGGGGGCCCCAGCATTTT
d_call: TRBD1; clone_size: once; v_call: TRBV13; j_call: TRBJ2-2; cdr3_aa: CASSAGRTGAKIGELFF; cdr3_nt: TGTGCCAGCAGCGCAGGCCGGACAGGGGCCAAAATCGGGGAGCTGTTTTTT
d_call: NA; clone_size: once; v_call: TRBV25-1; j_call: TRBJ2-2; cdr3_aa: CASSEGEENTGELFF; cdr3_nt: TGTGCCAGCAGTGAGGGTGAGGAAAACACCGGGGAGCTGTTTTTT
d_call: NA; clone_size: NA; v_call: TRBV14; j_call: TRBJ2-1; cdr3_aa: CASSLGQIYNEQFF; cdr3_nt: TGTGCCAGCAGCCTTGGACAGATCTACAATGAGCAGTTCTTC
d_call: NA; clone_size: NA; v_call: TRBV5-1; j_call: TRBJ2-7; cdr3_aa: CASSLVGSSYEQYF; cdr3_nt: TGCGCCAGCAGCTTGGTAGGGAGCTCCTACGAGCAGTACTTC
d_call: NA; clone_size: NA; v_call: TRBV6-5; j_call: TRBJ2-7; cdr3_aa: CASSSQGPSYEQYF; cdr3_nt: TGTGCCAGCAGTTCCCAGGGGCCTTCCTACGAGCAGTACTTC
d_call: TRBD1; clone_size: NA; v_call: TRBV28; j_call: TRBJ2-7; cdr3_aa: CASSGGQANSYEQYF; cdr3_nt: TGTGCCAGCAGCGGGGGACAGGCGAACTCCTACGAGCAGTACTTC
d_call: NA; clone_size: NA; v_call: TRBV7-2; j_call: TRBJ2-7; cdr3_aa: CASSWGDSTFYEQYF; cdr3_nt: TGTGCCAGCAGCTGGGGGGATTCAACTTTCTACGAGCAGTACTTC
d_call: TRBD1; clone_size: NA; v_call: TRBV2; j_call: TRBJ1-2; cdr3_aa: CASTVPQGAGGYTF; cdr3_nt: TGTGCCAGCACGGTCCCACAGGGGGCAGGAGGCTACACCTTC
d_call: NA; clone_size: NA; v_call: TRBV19; j_call: TRBJ2-7; cdr3_aa: CASSKRRESGDEQYF; cdr3_nt: TGTGCCAGTAGTAAAAGGAGAGAGAGCGGTGACGAGCAGTACTTC
d_call: NA; clone_size: once; v_call: TRBV27; j_call: TRBJ1-1; cdr3_aa: CASRSGGEAFF; cdr3_nt: TGTGCCAGCCGTTCGGGGGGGGAAGCTTTCTTT
d_call: TRBD1; clone_size: NA; v_call: TRBV7-9; j_call: TRBJ2-7; cdr3_aa: CASSSEYGTGVEQYF; cdr3_nt: TGTGCCAGCAGCTCGGAGTATGGGACAGGGGTCGAGCAGTACTTC
d_call: NA; clone_size: once; v_call: TRBV11-3; j_call: TRBJ2-1; cdr3_aa: CASSKIRGHEQFF; cdr3_nt: TGTGCCAGCAGTAAAATAAGGGGCCATGAGCAGTTCTTC
d_call: NA; clone_size: NA; v_call: TRBV30; j_call: TRBJ2-5; cdr3_aa: CAWVGEGAETQYF; cdr3_nt: TGTGCCTGGGTAGGAGAGGGAGCGGAGACCCAGTACTTC